A selection of T cell receptor beta chains follows, all from one sample in a study of shared clonotypes between healthy human individuals. Method: immunoSEQ multiplex PCR; TCRdb's copy keeps in-frame clones and lacks some. The sample holds hundreds of thousands of clones; about 95% are singletons and the top ten take less than 0.13%. Sequenced material: naive CD8+ T cells sorted from blood. The receptors derive from a woman aged 25 to 45 in good health. CDR3s include the opening cysteine and the closing phenylalanine or tryptophan. D genes are given only for firm matches. A clone size is listed for some rows: how often the clone was seen (once, few, many), or a class if it is expanded.

TRBJ2-7 TRBV2 - - TGTGCCAGCAGTGAATTCGGGGAGACCTACGAGCAGTACTTC CASSEFGETYEQYF
TRBJ1-1 TRBV5-1 - - TGCGCCAGCAGCACCCTGACAGATGAAGCTTTCTTT CASSTLTDEAFF
TRBJ2-7 TRBV27 TRBD2 once TGTGCCAGCAGTTCACAAATCGGGACTAGTGTCTCCTACGAGCAGTACTTC CASSSQIGTSVSYEQYF
TRBJ1-2 TRBV30 TRBD1 - TGTGCCTGGGGGGAGACAGGGGGCCTTTGGCCGGCTATGGCGGACACCTTC CAWGETGGLWPAMADTF
TRBJ1-3 TRBV27 TRBD1 - TGTGCCAGCGGTCAGGGGGCGGGCGGAAGAAACACCATATATTTT CASGQGAGGRNTIYF
TRBJ2-3 TRBV5-4 TRBD2 - TGTGCCAGCAGCTCTGATACTAGCGGGAGTACTCCAGATACGCAGTATTTT CASSSDTSGSTPDTQYF
TRBJ2-7 TRBV5-6 TRBD1 - TGTGCCAGCAGCTTGGGGGACAGGGACTACGAGCAGTACTTC CASSLGDRDYEQYF
TRBJ2-1 TRBV15 TRBD1 once TGTGCCACCAGCGCCTCGAGACAGGGACATTTCCCGGGAAATGAGCAGTTCTTC CATSASRQGHFPGNEQFF
TRBJ2-2 TRBV7-6 - - TGTGCCAGCAGCTTAGGTGGGGGATTGTACACCGGGGAGCTGTTTTTT CASSLGGGLYTGELFF
TRBJ1-2 TRBV11-2 - once TGTGCCAGCAGCTTTGGGCCGGGGCAGGGTGTTAACTATGGCTACACCTTC CASSFGPGQGVNYGYTF
TRBJ1-5 TRBV28 - - TGTGCCATCCAGGGTTGGGGTCAGCCCCAGCATTTT CAIQGWGQPQHF
TRBJ2-1 TRBV7-9 TRBD2 - TGTGCCAGCAGCCCACCGCGGGGGGGGAGCTCCTACAATGAGCAGTTCTTC CASSPPRGGSSYNEQFF
TRBJ2-3 TRBV28 TRBD2 - TGTGCCAGCAGGCCTAGCGGACCGGGGAGAGATACGCAGTATTTT CASRPSGPGRDTQYF
TRBJ2-7 TRBV5-6 - - TGTGCCAGCAGCCGAGCTCGAGGCCCCTCCTACGAGCAGTACTTC CASSRARGPSYEQYF
TRBJ2-1 TRBV27 TRBD2 - TGTGCCAGCAGACTATATGCAGGGGGAGGGACTAGCAGGGAGGATGAGCAGTTCTTC CASRLYAGGGTSREDEQFF
TRBJ2-5 TRBV2 - once TGTGCCACAAAACTAGTGAGGGAGACCCAGTACTTC CATKLVRETQYF
TRBJ2-4 TRBV5-1 - - TGCGCCAGCAGCACGACCGGGACTGGGGGAACGTGGAACATTCAGTACTTC CASSTTGTGGTWNIQYF
TRBJ1-5 TRBV6-5 - - TGTGCCAGCAGTTATTTGGCCGGGAATCAGCCCCAGCATTTT CASSYLAGNQPQHF
TRBJ2-1 TRBV28 TRBD2 - TGTGCCAGCAGTTCTTGGACTAGCGGTAGCTCCTACAATGAGCAGTTCTTC CASSSWTSGSSYNEQFF
TRBJ2-1 TRBV9 - - TGTGCCAGCAGCGGACACCCCGACCAGGACGGGAGCAATGAGCAGTTCTTC CASSGHPDQDGSNEQFF
TRBJ2-7 TRBV28 - - TGTGCCAGCAGTTTAAGTACCTACGAGCAGTACTTC CASSLSTYEQYF
TRBJ2-3 TRBV5-1 - - TGCGCCAGCAGCTTTCTGGGGAACACAGATACGCAGTATTTT CASSFLGNTDTQYF
TRBJ2-3 TRBV25-1 TRBD1 - TGTGCCAGCAGTGATTATACAGGGGACGCAGATACGCAGTATTTT CASSDYTGDADTQYF
TRBJ1-2 TRBV25-1 - - TGTGCCAGCAGTCCGACACCCGCTTATGGCTACACCTTC CASSPTPAYGYTF
TRBJ1-5 TRBV6-1 - - TGTGCCAGCAGTGAAGGAAGGTGGAGTGGCAATCAGCCCCAGCATTTT CASSEGRWSGNQPQHF
TRBJ2-1 TRBV4-1 - - TGCGCCAGCAGCCCCAGGGGCGGGGGCTACAATGAGCAGTTCTTC CASSPRGGGYNEQFF
TRBJ2-7 TRBV28 - - TGTGCCAGCAGTTTCCCCCGGGACAACTCCTACGAGCAGTACTTC CASSFPRDNSYEQYF
TRBJ1-1 TRBV28 TRBD1 - TGTGCCAGCAGTTCGGACAGGGGGGACATTGAAGCTTTCTTT CASSSDRGDIEAFF
TRBJ2-5 TRBV29-1 TRBD2 - TGCAGCGTTGAAGGTGTTGCTAGCGGGAGGGCCTCATGGGTTGGAGAGACCCAGTACTTC CSVEGVASGRASWVGETQYF
TRBJ1-2 TRBV19 TRBD1 - TGTGCCAGTAGTACAAGGACAGGGTATGGCTACACCTTC CASSTRTGYGYTF
TRBJ2-7 TRBV6-5 - - TGTGCCAGCAGTTACGGGGGGGCGGGCGAGCAGTACTTC CASSYGGAGEQYF
TRBJ2-5 TRBV28 TRBD2 - TGTGCCACCACCCTCCGGGGGGGCGCGACCCAGTACTTC CATTLRGGATQYF
TRBJ2-1 TRBV9 TRBD2 - TGTGCCAGCAGCGTAGTTGGGACTAGCGGTAATGAGCAGTTCTTC CASSVVGTSGNEQFF
TRBJ1-5 TRBV21-1 - once TGTGCCAGCATCTATACAGGGGGCTCGGATCAGCCCCAGCATTTT CASIYTGGSDQPQHF
TRBJ2-7 TRBV5-1 - - TGCGCCAGCAGAAGGGAACTGGGGGGTTCCTACGAGCAGTACTTC CASRRELGGSYEQYF
TRBJ2-7 TRBV19 - - TGTGCCAGTAGCCCCGGGAGTGGCACGACCTACGAGCAGTACTTC CASSPGSGTTYEQYF
TRBJ2-7 TRBV29-1 - - TGCAGCGTTGAGACAGGTGGCTCCTACGAGCAGTACTTC CSVETGGSYEQYF
TRBJ2-7 TRBV28 - - TGTGCCAGCAGTCCACGATCTTACGAGCAGTACTTC CASSPRSYEQYF